The source of this T cell receptor beta chain is a study of OX40 agonist ivuxolimab in advanced cancers. Turning to the overall study: Ivuxolimab was an agonistic, fully human IgG2 monoclonal antibody directed against OX40 (CD134), a costimulatory receptor. Intravenous ivuxolimab was administered to patients every 2 weeks at six dose levels: 0.01, 0.1, 0.3, 1.5, 3 and 10 mg/kg. Of the 50 to 55 dose-escalation patients, hepatocellular carcinoma was present in 19, melanoma in roughly 15, renal cell carcinoma in 9 and head and neck cancer in 9. In the dose-escalation cohort, 70% to 90% of patients were male, and the mean age was approximately 60 years with a range of about 20 to 90. Prior anti-PD-1, anti-PD-L1 or anti-CTLA-4 therapy was permitted, and approximately 40% of dose-escalation patients had received checkpoint inhibitors. Partial responses occurred in three dose-escalation patients: two with cutaneous melanoma and one with hepatocellular carcinoma. The purpose of peripheral TCRbeta sequencing was to test whether ivuxolimab changed TCR sequence diversity and led to clonal T-cell expansion. The paper describes the monotherapy dose-escalation part (N ≈ 52 patients) of the phase I trial of ivuxolimab. Beyond this particular receptor, the publication reports: Partial responders in the 0.1-3.0 mg/kg groups had among the lowest normalized peripheral clonal expansion, especially among CD8+ T cells. After ivuxolimab, more expanded clones were found on average in CD8+ T cells than in CD4+ T cells. Which antigens the clonally expanded peripheral T cells were specific for was not determined. At doses of 0.1 to 3.0 mg/kg, clonal expansion of both CD4+ and CD8+ blood T cells was observed from baseline to week 6. Low levels of normalized T-cell clonal expansion were also seen in some patients who did not respond.

For sequencing of the TCRbeta CDR3 region, genomic DNA was extracted from the sorted cells. TCRbeta CDR3 regions were sequenced using the immunoSEQ Assay. This is the immuneACCESS table as TCRdb keeps it, with only in-frame sequences that have V and J called. A part of the clones is gone; compared with another copy, unresolved V genes explain less than half, and the rest is unexplained. The sample table lists tens of thousands of clones, about 90% of them with a count of one. The ten largest make up 25% of the sample. V gives up 4 bases and J gives up 5 bases, and the segment between their germline ends measures 18 bases. As encoded in the germline V gene, CDR1 is SGHTA while CDR2 is FQGNSA. CDR3 length: 15 amino acids, cysteine to phenylalanine. Only the CDR3 DNA stays, 45 bases, in frame from base 1. Comments on this clone: Its antigen has not been determined. Base quality data are lacking; no much larger clone is found one base away.

Patients with a history of autoimmune disease or receiving systemic immunosuppression were excluded from the trial. Peripheral blood for TCR sequencing was collected from all dose cohorts at baseline, on cycle 4 day 1, and on cycle 7 day 1. Samples were obtained from an open-label, multicenter, first-in-human phase I dose-escalation trial of ivuxolimab. The trial enrolled adults with locally advanced or metastatic head and neck squamous cell, hepatocellular, melanoma or renal cell carcinoma. CD4+ and CD8+ T cells were sorted separately from peripheral blood before TCR sequencing. The chain employs TRBV7-2 and TRBJ2-7, and possibly TRBD2, on 6 matching bases. The sample in question was CD4+ or CD8+ T cells sorted from blood, obtained in a trial of the OX40 agonist ivuxolimab. This clonotype was sampled from an adult with an advanced solid tumor such as melanoma, head and neck, liver or kidney cancer. The CDR3 here reads CASSSGGVRENEQYF. In nucleotide form, the sequence is TGTGCCAGCAGCTCGGGCGGGGTGAGGGAAAACGAGCAGTACTTC.